Here is one T cell receptor beta chain with its context. The target of this receptor is not known. No clone much larger than this one lies a single base away; base qualities are absent. The germline V gene supplies CDR1 SGHTA and CDR2 FQGNSA. The CDR3 covers 14 residues, taking in both the cysteine and the phenylalanine. Of all the DNA, just the CDR3 is kept, 42 bases in frame from base 1. Deletion took 1 base off V and 5 bases off J, with a span of 9 bases between the germline ends. This entry comes from a study of T cell responses to AZD1222 COVID-19 vaccine (dated by TCRdb to the early 2020s). Background on the whole study: A total of about 230 trial participants underwent TCR sequencing, of whom around 200 received two doses of AZD1222 and roughly 25 received two doses of the MenACWY control vaccine. Trial participants were enrolled by age into subgroups of 18-55, 56-69 and 70-plus years, and around 150, 28 and 57 TCR-sequenced participants, respectively, were included in these subgroups. The paper's findings and limits, for the study overall: After two AZD1222 doses, spike-specific TCR breadth and depth were significantly higher than at day 0 and than in MenACWY recipients. Participants were mostly white British, with more females than males. The authors suggested clonal diversity may have been underestimated. Reportedly, close to half of the unique spike-specific TCRs recognized epitopes lying outside the regions that are mutated in the B.1.351 and B.1.1.7 variants. In the small 56-69-year group, the increase in depth fell short of significance, most likely because of low power. Because no samples from the day 14 peak response were available, repertoires could be characterized only after the peak T cell response. Vaccine-associated CD4 TCRs spanned the whole spike protein, with dominant responses in regions 160-218 and 743-854. Conclusions about previously exposed vaccinees were limited because only a handful of AZD1222 recipients were SARS-CoV-2 seropositive at baseline.

Read against the paper, the sample's time point label means: baseline before first vaccination. Sample treatment or condition, as interpreted from the label and publication: meningococcal conjugate vaccine given as trial control. The vaccinee samples were drawn from two UK trials, COV001 and COV002, one of which was a single-blind randomized controlled phase 2/3 trial testing AZD1222 (ChAdOx1 nCoV-19) in healthy adults. Trial participant PBMC samples were collected at day 0 and day 28 after the second dose for TCRbeta chain sequencing. The CDR3 regions of human TCRbeta chains were analyzed by immunosequencing. The study's processing was this. TCRs in the repertoires were compared against a reference library of SARS-CoV-2-specific TCRs that had been generated with the MIRA antigen-specificity platform. Breadth meant the fraction of unique TCRs that were SARS-CoV-2-associated, whereas depth meant the fraction of total T cells that were SARS-CoV-2-associated. Using the MIRA data, each spike-specific TCR was assigned both to the spike region to which the TCR was reactive and to a CD4 or CD8 class. Log10-transformed breadth and depth values were compared by one-way ANOVA with Sidak's multiple comparisons tests. Imported from immuneACCESS, the table was reduced by TCRdb to in-frame sequences with V and J called. These copies leave out some clones; in studies compared against another copy, an unresolved V gene accounts for under half, and the cause of the remainder is not known. From that table come the V and J calls and clone size; the DNA was used to work out D and trimming. In all, the sample holds roughly 180,000 clones, and over 80% of those were seen once. The ten largest account for about 2.5% of the sample.

This material consisted of peripheral blood, taken on day 0 of MenACWY control vaccination. The V and J segments used are TRBV7-2 and TRBJ1-5; the D gene lacks a confident call. This TCR was recovered from an adult in good health. CDR3 region: CASSLGASDQPQHF. At the DNA level, the sequence is TGTGCCAGCAGCTTAGGGGCAAGTGATCAGCCCCAGCATTTT.